The next 8 T cell receptor beta chains were all read from a single sample in a study of early T cells in non-severe SARS-CoV-2 infection. TCRdb reprocessed the 5' RACE reads with MiXCR, giving one entry per CDR3 protein. The data hold over 80,000 distinct CDR3 sequences, with 12% observed a single time. Specimen: whole blood, collected at baseline. The receptors derive from an adult who was a healthcare worker with PCR-confirmed SARS-CoV-2 infection or an uninfected control (not recorded which).

The chain couples TRBV28 to TRBJ2-7, with TRBD2 matching over 9 bases. V was pared by 5 bases and J by 7 bases, with 12 bases of the junction left unmatched. The CDR3 contains 15 residues. Germline CDR1 reads MDHEN; CDR2 reads SYDVKM. CDR3 residues: CASSGASGGFWEQYF. The CDR3 DNA follows: TGTGCCAGCAGTGGGGCGAGCGGGGGGTTTTGGGAGCAGTACTTC. Filled out from reference TRBV28 and TRBJ2-7, the complete variable domain reads DVKVTQSSRYLVKRTGEKVFLECVQDMDHENMFWYRQDPGLGLRLIYFSYDVKMKEKGDIPEGYSVSREKKERFSLILESASTNQTSMYLCASSGASGGFWEQYFGPGTRLTVT.

This clonotype was observed at least ten times. The V gene is TRBV6-1, the J gene TRBJ1-6, with D perhaps matching TRBD1 (5 bases). V lost 4 bases and J 2 bases, leaving 6 bases between the germline ends. This CDR3 is 14 amino acids long. CDR1 MNHNS and CDR2 SASEGT come from the germline V gene. The DNA of the CDR3 is TGTGCCAGCAGTGCGGGGCCCTATAATTCACCCCTCCACTTT. It encodes CASSAGPYNSPLHF.

CDR3 protein: CSVSAYTEAFF. In DNA, the CDR3 is TGCAGCGTTTCCGCTTACACTGAAGCTTTCTTT. The chain recombines TRBV29-1 with TRBJ1-1; no clear D. In germline, CDR1 is SQVTM, CDR2 ANQGSEA. The CDR3 extends over 11 amino acids. Trimming stripped 5 bases from V and 3 bases from J, with 7 bases between. The full variable domain, its missing parts supplied by reference TRBV29-1 and TRBJ1-1, is SAVISQKPSRDICQRGTSLTIQCQVDSQVTMMFWYRQQPGQSLTLIATANQGSEATYESGFVIDKFPISRPNLTFSTLTVSNMSPEDSSIYLCSVSAYTEAFFGQGTRLTVV.

Only a few counts were recorded for this clonotype. The V and J genes are TRBV7-2 and TRBJ2-7, with no clear D. The V and J ends lost 1 base and 2 bases respectively, with 9 bases between them. This CDR3 spans 14 amino acids. Germline V gene data show CDR1 as SGHTA and CDR2 as FQGNSA. The CDR3 DNA follows: TGTGCCAGCAGCTTAGACCCGGAGCCCTACGAGCAGTACTTC. As protein: CASSLDPEPYEQYF.

This clonotype showed up just a few times. This chain connects TRBV10-3 to TRBJ1-3; D ambiguous. Trimming cost V 5 bases and J 4 bases, with 3 bases left between them. The CDR3 extends over 11 amino acids. Germline CDR1 and CDR2: ENHRY and SYGVKD. CDR3 sequence reads: CAISQGNTIYF. The CDR3 nucleotides read TGTGCCATCAGTCAGGGAAACACCATATATTTT.

This clonotype has only a few counts. The gene calls are TRBV5-1 and TRBJ2-7; weak D call: TRBD1 (5 bases). This CDR3 has 14 residues. V was shortened by 0 bases and J by 2 bases, with 9 bases between the two germline ends. In germline, CDR1 is SGHRS, CDR2 YFSETQ. CDR3 nucleotides: TGCGCCAGCAGCTTGGGCGCAGGGACCTACGAGCAGTACTTC. Translation: CASSLGAGTYEQYF.

The chain uses TRBV19 and TRBJ2-1; TRBD2 agrees at 14 bases. Germline CDR1 is LNHDA and CDR2 is SQIVND (reference sequence). Trimming removed 8 bases from V and 0 bases from J; junction bases left unmatched: 6. This CDR3 spans 17 amino acids. The CDR3 nucleotides are TGTGCCAGTTCCGGGACTAGCGGGGGCCACTCCTACAATGAGCAGTTCTTC. Translation gives CASSGTSGGHSYNEQFF.

About this clonotype: A junction boundary mismatches the germline segment, possibly from a read error. V is TRBV3-1 and J is TRBJ2-1; TRBD2 matches at 11 bases. The CDR3 is 17 amino acids. CDR1 and CDR2 from the germline V gene are LGHDT and YNNKEL (reference sequence). Written as DNA, the CDR3 is TGTGCCAGCAGCCCCGATAGCGGGGGGGCCGCCTACAATAAGCAGTTCTTC. This encodes CASSPDSGGAAYNKQFF.